The rows below give T cell receptor beta chains drawn from one sample of a study of a mutant IDH1 vaccine in newly diagnosed glioma. The protocol was immunoSEQ multiplex PCR, while the TCRdb copy is restricted to in-frame clones and leaves out a portion. Of roughly 25,000 clones in the sample, roughly nine tenths were seen once. The starting material was PBMCs, obtained from a glioma patient treated with radiotherapy, temozolomide or both. The receptors come from a man in his thirties or forties with glioma. CDR3s include the opening cysteine and the closing phenylalanine or tryptophan. Each record gives: V gene, clone size, D gene, J gene, CDR3 protein, CDR3 DNA. D genes are given only for firm matches. Clone size is shown for a subset of rows, as once, few, many or a class of expanded clone.

TRBV25-1,-,TRBD2,TRBJ2-2,CASSESSGDTGELFF,TGTGCCAGCAGTGAATCTAGCGGGGACACCGGGGAGCTGTTTTTT
TRBV6-5,-,TRBD1,TRBJ1-1,CASRDDRDF,TGTGCCAGCAGGGATGACAGGGACTTT
TRBV18,-,-,TRBJ1-1,CASSPYSGGRTEAFF,TGTGCCAGCTCACCATACTCCGGGGGCCGGACTGAAGCTTTCTTT
TRBV18,-,TRBD2,TRBJ2-7,CASSPLSGSGTYEQYF,TGTGCCAGCTCCCCGCTTAGCGGGAGTGGGACCTACGAGCAGTACTTC
TRBV14,-,TRBD1,TRBJ2-7,CASSQVTGGYEQYF,TGTGCCAGCAGCCAAGTGACAGGGGGCTACGAGCAGTACTTC
TRBV29-1,few,-,TRBJ1-1,CSVEGRATTEAFF,TGCAGCGTTGAAGGGAGGGCGACCACTGAAGCTTTCTTT
TRBV18,-,-,TRBJ1-1,CASSPREGLETEAFF,TGTGCCAGCTCCCCCCGGGAGGGTCTCGAAACTGAAGCTTTCTTT
TRBV11-2,-,-,TRBJ1-5,CASSFGMAQPQHF,TGTGCCAGCAGCTTTGGCATGGCTCAGCCCCAGCATTTT
TRBV9,-,-,TRBJ2-1,CASSVMSSYNEQFF,TGTGCCAGCAGCGTAATGTCCAGCTACAATGAGCAGTTCTTC
TRBV7-9,-,-,TRBJ2-3,CASSLGQASTDTQYF,TGTGCCAGCAGCTTGGGCCAAGCTAGCACAGATACGCAGTATTTT
TRBV7-2,-,-,TRBJ1-1,CASSLDPGRSTEAFF,TGTGCCAGCAGCTTAGATCCCGGGAGGAGTACTGAAGCTTTCTTT
TRBV5-4,few,-,TRBJ1-4,CASSLEDGLNEKLFF,TGTGCCAGCAGCTTGGAGGACGGTCTAAATGAAAAACTGTTTTTT
TRBV10-3,-,-,TRBJ2-1,CAISPQVGLSYNEQFF,TGTGCCATCAGCCCTCAAGTGGGCCTTTCCTACAATGAGCAGTTCTTC
TRBV15,-,-,TRBJ2-1,CATSRGLDQYNEQFF,TGTGCCACCAGCAGAGGGCTAGATCAGTACAATGAGCAGTTCTTC
TRBV5-1,-,-,TRBJ1-6,CASSFNNGKNSPLHF,TGCGCCAGCAGCTTCAATAACGGGAAAAATTCACCCCTCCACTTT
TRBV18,few,-,TRBJ2-5,CASSAPGDLHPEETQYF,TGTGCCAGCTCCGCACCAGGGGATCTTCATCCCGAAGAGACCCAGTACTTC
TRBV7-2,-,-,TRBJ2-1,CASSLAGGGTYNEQFF,TGTGCCAGCAGCTTAGCGGGAGGGGGTACATACAATGAGCAGTTCTTC
TRBV4-1,-,TRBD1,TRBJ1-1,CASSPRDRGDTEAFF,TGCGCCAGCAGCCCCCGGGACAGGGGTGACACTGAAGCTTTCTTT
TRBV5-6,-,TRBD2,TRBJ2-5,CASSILPGASGRQETQYF,TGTGCCAGCAGCATCCTCCCGGGAGCTAGCGGACGTCAAGAGACCCAGTACTTC
TRBV25-1,-,-,TRBJ2-1,CASSESPRVGSYNEQFF,TGTGCCAGCAGTGAATCCCCGCGGGTCGGCTCCTACAATGAGCAGTTCTTC
TRBV18,few,TRBD2,TRBJ2-7,CASSPPGGSVYEQYF,TGTGCCAGCTCACCACCGGGCGGGAGCGTCTACGAGCAGTACTTC
TRBV5-1,-,-,TRBJ1-2,CASRVHRGDSGSNYGYTF,TGCGCCAGCCGTGTACACCGTGGGGACTCAGGATCTAACTATGGCTACACCTTC
TRBV18,-,-,TRBJ2-5,CASSPPGTPVWYF,TGTGCCAGCTCACCACCGGGTACGCCGGTGTGGTACTTC
TRBV4-1,-,-,TRBJ1-2,CASSQEDYGYTF,TGCGCCAGCAGCCAAGAGGACTATGGCTACACCTTC
TRBV4-2,once,-,TRBJ2-7,CASSREGVGSSYEQYF,TGTGCCAGCAGCCGCGAGGGTGTAGGAAGCTCCTACGAGCAGTACTTC
TRBV7-2,-,-,TRBJ1-2,CASSSAGTEYGYTF,TGTGCCAGCAGCTCCGCCGGGACTGAATATGGCTACACCTTC
TRBV19,-,-,TRBJ2-1,CASSIGRVYYNEQFF,TGTGCCAGTAGTATAGGTCGGGTGTACTACAATGAGCAGTTCTTC
TRBV2,-,-,TRBJ1-4,CASSAGASANEKLFF,TGTGCCAGCAGCGCAGGGGCGTCGGCTAATGAAAAACTGTTTTTT
TRBV5-1,-,TRBD2,TRBJ2-6,CASSSSGGTGANVLTF,TGCGCCAGCAGCTCTAGCGGGGGGACTGGGGCCAACGTCCTGACTTTC
TRBV18,few,TRBD1,TRBJ1-5,CASSTGQVINSNQPQHF,TGTGCCAGCTCAACGGGACAGGTGATTAATAGCAATCAGCCCCAGCATTTT
TRBV7-9,-,TRBD1,TRBJ1-4,CASSASGTGGEKLFF,TGTGCCAGCAGCGCTTCCGGGACAGGAGGTGAAAAACTGTTTTTT
TRBV5-1,-,-,TRBJ1-1,CASSTQGNTEAFF,TGCGCCAGCAGCACCCAGGGGAACACTGAAGCTTTCTTT
TRBV19,-,-,TRBJ2-7,CASSTLSGGYEQYF,TGTGCCAGTAGTACCCTCTCCGGGGGATACGAGCAGTACTTC
TRBV6-5,-,-,TRBJ1-5,CASSYSRIGQPQHF,TGTGCCAGCAGTTACTCGCGGATAGGCCAGCCCCAGCATTTT
TRBV7-9,-,TRBD1,TRBJ1-1,CASSSSERGRQGNTEAFF,TGTGCCAGCAGCTCCTCGGAACGGGGGAGACAGGGGAACACTGAAGCTTTCTTT
TRBV6-4,-,-,TRBJ2-7,CASSDSPARLQYF,TGTGCCAGCAGTGACTCCCCGGCGCGACTGCAGTACTTC
TRBV30,-,-,TRBJ1-5,CAWSLGGNQPQHF,TGTGCCTGGAGTCTAGGGGGCAATCAGCCCCAGCATTTT
TRBV25-1,few,TRBD1,TRBJ2-1,CASSEYRQGDEQFF,TGTGCCAGCAGTGAATATAGGCAGGGGGATGAGCAGTTCTTC
TRBV18,-,-,TRBJ2-3,CASSPLAVARPGADTQYF,TGTGCCAGCTCACCTCTGGCGGTAGCGCGCCCGGGGGCAGATACGCAGTATTTT
TRBV6-1,-,TRBD2,TRBJ2-3,CASSGLAGLGDTQYF,TGTGCCAGCAGTGGACTAGCGGGGTTAGGAGATACGCAGTATTTT
TRBV5-4,-,TRBD2,TRBJ2-1,CASSSAPGLAGGGSYNEQFF,TGTGCCAGCAGCTCCGCTCCGGGACTAGCGGGGGGGGGCTCCTACAATGAGCAGTTCTTC
TRBV5-5,-,-,TRBJ1-2,CASSPGADPGLTKDGYTF,TGTGCCAGCAGCCCGGGGGCCGATCCGGGGCTTACCAAGGATGGCTACACCTTC